This T cell receptor beta chain is from a study of blood T cell repertoires in COVID-19. The table came from immunoSEQ multiplex PCR; TCRdb's copy has only in-frame clones and leaves some out. Of roughly 200,000 clones listed, about 81% are singletons. The V end was cut by 4 bases, the J end by 8 bases, with 13 bases between. This CDR3 is 14 amino acids long. The germline V gene encodes CDR1 SGHRS and CDR2 YFSETQ. This chain connects TRBV5-1 to TRBJ2-6; D ambiguous. The sequenced sample consisted of peripheral blood. This receptor was identified in a woman older than 75 with COVID-19, enrolled during active disease. CDR3 amino acids: CASSQDPGTNVLTF. DNA of the CDR3: TGCGCCAGCAGCCAAGACCCGGGTACCAACGTCCTGACTTTC.